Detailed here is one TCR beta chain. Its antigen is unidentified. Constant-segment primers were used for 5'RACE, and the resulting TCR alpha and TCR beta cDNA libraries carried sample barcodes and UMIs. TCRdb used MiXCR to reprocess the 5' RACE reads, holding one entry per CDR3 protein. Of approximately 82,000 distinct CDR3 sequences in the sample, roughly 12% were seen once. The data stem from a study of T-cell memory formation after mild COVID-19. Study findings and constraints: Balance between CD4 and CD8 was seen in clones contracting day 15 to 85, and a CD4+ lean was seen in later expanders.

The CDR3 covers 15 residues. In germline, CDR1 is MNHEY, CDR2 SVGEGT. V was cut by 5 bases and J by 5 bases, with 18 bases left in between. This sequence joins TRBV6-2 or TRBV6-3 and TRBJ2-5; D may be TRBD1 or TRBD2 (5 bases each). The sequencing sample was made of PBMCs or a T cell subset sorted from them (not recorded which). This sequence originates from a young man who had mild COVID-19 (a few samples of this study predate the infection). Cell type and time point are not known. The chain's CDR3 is CASSPRRDGRETQYF. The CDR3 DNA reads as TGTGCCAGCAGTCCTCGACGGGACGGCCGGGAGACCCAGTACTTC.